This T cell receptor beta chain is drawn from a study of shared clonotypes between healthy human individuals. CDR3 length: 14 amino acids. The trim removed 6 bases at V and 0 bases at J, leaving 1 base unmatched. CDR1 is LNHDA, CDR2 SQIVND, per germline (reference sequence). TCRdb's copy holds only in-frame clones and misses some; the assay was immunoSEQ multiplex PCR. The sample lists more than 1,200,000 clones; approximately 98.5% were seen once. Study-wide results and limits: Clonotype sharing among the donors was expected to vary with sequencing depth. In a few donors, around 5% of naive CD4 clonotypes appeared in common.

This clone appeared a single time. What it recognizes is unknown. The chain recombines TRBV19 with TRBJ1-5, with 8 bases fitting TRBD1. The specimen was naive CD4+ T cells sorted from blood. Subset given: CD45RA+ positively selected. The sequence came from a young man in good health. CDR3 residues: CASRGQVSNQPQHF. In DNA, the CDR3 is TGTGCCAGTAGGGGACAGGTTAGCAATCAGCCCCAGCATTTT.